Given below is one TCR beta chain in context. Its antigen is still unknown. The data originate from a study of cytomegalovirus exposure and HLA in healthy donors. Overall study results and limits: An ancestry cluster, one associated with Asian ancestry, reportedly showed fewer N-insertions than the approximately 670-donor mean in a later analysis. The only immune exposure information that was available was CMV serostatus. Earlier analysis found most TCR beta V segments productive about 87% or about 30% of the time.

The CDR3 is 18 amino acids. Germline assignment: CDR1 MDHEN and CDR2 SYDVKM. Trimming removed 3 bases from V and 2 bases from J, with 17 bases in between. The PCR contained 60 Vbeta and 13 Jbeta primers. Repertoires were generated with immunoSEQ multiplex PCR, while TCRdb's copy carries only in-frame clones and drops some. The sample consists of roughly 100,000 clones, roughly 80% of them appearing once. The source material was PBMCs. The TCR comes from a man aged 30 to 39 in good health and CMV-seropositive. This chain connects TRBV28 to TRBJ2-6; possible D gene TRBD2, 5 bases. The CDR3, as DNA: TGTGCCAGCAGTTTCCGGGCAGGACCGAGGGCTGGGGCCAACGTCCTGACTTTC. This encodes CASSFRAGPRAGANVLTF.